This record looks at one T cell receptor beta chain sequence and its context. Its antigen is unknown. The data were obtained in a study of OX40 agonist ivuxolimab in advanced cancers. Study-level results: Both CD4+ and CD8+ T cell populations in blood had undergone clonal expansion by week 6 at 0.1 to 3.0 mg/kg.

Profiling relied on immunoSEQ multiplex PCR, and the TCRdb table lists in-frame clones only, not all of them. The profile shows 30,000 to 35,000 clones, 84% of them singletons. V lost 4 bases, J lost 6 bases, and 9 bases stayed unmatched. Looked up from germline, CDR1 is MNHEY and CDR2 is SVGAGI. The CDR3 contains 14 residues. This specimen consisted of CD4+ or CD8+ T cells sorted from blood, obtained in a trial of the OX40 agonist ivuxolimab. The TCR originated in an adult with an advanced solid tumor such as melanoma, head and neck, liver or kidney cancer. This rearrangement joins TRBV6-5 to TRBJ2-7; 7 bases agree with TRBD1. CDR3 in amino acids: CASSSLRGGGEQYF. As DNA, the CDR3 is TGTGCCAGCAGTTCCCTGAGAGGGGGCGGCGAGCAGTACTTC.